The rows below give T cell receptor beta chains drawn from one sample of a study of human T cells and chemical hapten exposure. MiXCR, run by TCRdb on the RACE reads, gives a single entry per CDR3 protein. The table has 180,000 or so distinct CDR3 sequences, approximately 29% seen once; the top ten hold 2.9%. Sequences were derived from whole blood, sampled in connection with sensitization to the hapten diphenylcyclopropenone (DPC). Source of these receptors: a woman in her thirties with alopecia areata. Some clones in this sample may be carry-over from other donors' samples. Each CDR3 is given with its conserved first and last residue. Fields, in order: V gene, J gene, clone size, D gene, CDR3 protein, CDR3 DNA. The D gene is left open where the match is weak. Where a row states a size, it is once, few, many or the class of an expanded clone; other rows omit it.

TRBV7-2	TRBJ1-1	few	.	CASSRQMNTEAFF	TGTGCCAGCAGCCGACAGATGAACACTGAAGCTTTCTTT
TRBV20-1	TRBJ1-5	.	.	CSAGQGEQPQHF	TGCAGTGCCGGCCAAGGGGAACAGCCCCAGCATTTT
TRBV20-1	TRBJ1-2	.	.	CSASIPGPSNYGYTF	TGCAGTGCCTCGATTCCGGGACCTTCTAACTATGGCTACACCTTC
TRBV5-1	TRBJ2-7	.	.	CASSRPGWEQYF	TGCGCCAGCAGCCGGCCAGGTTGGGAGCAGTACTTC
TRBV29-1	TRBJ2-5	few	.	CSVEAMDTPEETQYF	TGCAGCGTTGAAGCCATGGACACACCGGAAGAGACCCAGTACTTC
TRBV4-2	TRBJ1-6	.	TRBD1	CASSQETGGRNSPLHF	TGTGCCAGCAGCCAAGAGACAGGGGGCAGGAATTCACCCCTCCACTTT
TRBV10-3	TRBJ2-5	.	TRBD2	CAIRQAGGDQETQYF	TGTGCCATCAGGCAAGCGGGGGGAGACCAAGAGACCCAGTACTTC
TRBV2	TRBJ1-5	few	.	CASSGRVDSNQPQHF	TGTGCCAGCAGCGGGAGAGTTGATAGCAATCAGCCCCAGCATTTT
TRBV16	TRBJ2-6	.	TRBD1	CASTPKGAGPNVLTF	TGTGCCAGCACACCCAAGGGGGCTGGGCCCAACGTCCTGACTTTC
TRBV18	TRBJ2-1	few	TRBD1	CASSPRTGDNEQFF	TGTGCCAGCTCACCAAGGACAGGGGACAATGAGCAGTTCTTC
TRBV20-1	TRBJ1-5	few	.	CSARDRDAHQPQHF	TGCAGTGCTAGGGACCGGGACGCTCATCAGCCCCAGCATTTT
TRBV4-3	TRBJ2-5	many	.	CASSDGVASKTQYF	TGCGCCAGCAGCGACGGTGTGGCCTCGAAGACCCAGTACTTC
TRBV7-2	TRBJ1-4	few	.	CASSYTPQGQEKLFF	TGTGCCAGCAGCTATACACCCCAGGGCCAGGAAAAACTGTTTTTT
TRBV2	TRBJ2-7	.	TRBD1	CASSEELPGQGAGFGFYEQYF	TGTGCCAGCAGTGAAGAGTTACCGGGACAGGGTGCTGGGTTTGGTTTCTACGAGCAGTACTTC
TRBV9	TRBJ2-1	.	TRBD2	CASSVVSGGATYNEQFF	TGTGCCAGCAGCGTAGTCAGCGGGGGGGCTACCTACAATGAGCAGTTCTTC
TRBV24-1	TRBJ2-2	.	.	CATSAFTGELFF	TGTGCCACCAGTGCTTTTACCGGGGAGCTGTTTTTT
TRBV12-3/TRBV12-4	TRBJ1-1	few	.	CASSYPNPRGRKAFF	TGTGCCAGCAGTTACCCGAATCCCCGGGGGAGGAAGGCTTTCTTT
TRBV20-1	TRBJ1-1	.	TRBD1	CSAREGGRSDTEAFF	TGCAGTGCTAGAGAAGGGGGCAGGTCCGACACTGAAGCTTTCTTT
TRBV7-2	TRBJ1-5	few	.	CASSPSQGSNQPQHF	TGTGCCAGCAGCCCCTCCCAGGGGAGCAATCAGCCCCAGCATTTT
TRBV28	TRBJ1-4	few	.	CASSLSQEGEKLFF	TGTGCCAGCAGTCTAAGTCAGGAAGGTGAAAAACTGTTTTTT
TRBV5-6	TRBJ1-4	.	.	CASSLDYGDNEKLFF	TGTGCCAGCAGCTTGGACTATGGAGACAATGAAAAACTGTTTTTT
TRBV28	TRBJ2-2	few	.	CASSFFGTNTGELFF	TGTGCCAGCAGTTTTTTCGGGACGAACACCGGGGAGCTGTTTTTT
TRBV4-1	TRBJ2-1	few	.	CASSQGWAGGDNEQFF	TGCGCCAGCAGCCAGGGCTGGGCCGGGGGCGACAATGAGCAGTTCTTC
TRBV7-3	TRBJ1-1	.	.	CASRREAGGTEAFF	TGTGCCAGCAGAAGGGAAGCTGGGGGCACTGAAGCTTTCTTT
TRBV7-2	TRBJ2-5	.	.	CASSLIGSREETQYF	TGTGCCAGCAGCTTAATAGGTAGCCGAGAAGAGACCCAGTACTTC
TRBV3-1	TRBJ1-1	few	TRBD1	CASSHNPGTGSGAFF	TGTGCCAGCAGCCATAATCCGGGGACAGGGTCTGGGGCTTTCTTT
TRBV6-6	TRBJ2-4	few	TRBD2	CASRHPGTSEVLTKNIQYF	TGTGCCAGCAGACATCCGGGGACTAGCGAGGTCTTGACCAAAAACATTCAGTACTTC
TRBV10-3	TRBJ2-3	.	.	CAITAGASTDTQYF	TGTGCCATCACCGCGGGGGCTAGCACAGATACGCAGTATTTT